This entry lists 32 T cell receptor beta chains sequenced from one sample in a study of cytomegalovirus exposure and HLA in healthy donors. The assay was immunoSEQ multiplex PCR, and TCRdb's table has in-frame clones only and misses some. The sample yields approximately 280,000 clones, over 75% seen once. Sequencing was done on a sample of PBMCs. The receptors shown here come from a woman younger than 30 in good health and CMV-seronegative.

The rearrangement uses TRBV5-1 and TRBJ1-1, with D hard to call. The length of the CDR3 is 12 residues. V was cut by 4 bases and J by 4 bases, with 8 bases left in between. CDR1 is SGHRS and CDR2 is YFSETQ in the germline V gene. CDR3 nucleotides: TGCGCCAGCAGCGGGGAGAGCACTGAAGCTTTCTTT. Residues: CASSGESTEAFF.

This chain uses TRBV19 with TRBJ2-1, with 11 positions matching TRBD2. The CDR3 length is 16 residues. Germline lookup yields CDR1 LNHDA and CDR2 SQIVND (reference sequence). V shed 4 bases and J 5 bases; nucleotides not matched to a gene: 7. CDR3 sequence: CASSTIAGGPNNEQFF. CDR3 in DNA: TGTGCCAGTAGTACAATAGCGGGAGGGCCGAACAATGAGCAGTTCTTC.

The chain has TRBV7-2 and TRBJ2-1; 7 bases are a match to TRBD2. V lost 4 bases, J lost 7 bases, and 13 bases stayed unmatched. This CDR3 comprises 16 residues. In germline, CDR1 is SGHTA, CDR2 FQGNSA. CDR3: CASSSSASGPWNEQFF. CDR3 sequence (DNA): TGTGCCAGCAGCTCCTCCGCTAGCGGTCCTTGGAATGAGCAGTTCTTC.

The chain combines TRBV27 with TRBJ1-1; D gene unclear. CDR3 length: 14 residues. From germline, CDR1 is MNHEY and CDR2 SMNVEV (reference sequence). Trimming cost V 2 bases and J 0 bases, with 7 bases left between them. CDR3 protein: CASSLTGVNTEAFF. In DNA form, the CDR3 reads TGTGCCAGCAGTTTAACCGGGGTGAACACTGAAGCTTTCTTT.

The rearrangement joins TRBV5-4 to TRBJ1-2, with 8 bases identical to TRBD1. Germline V gives CDR1 SGHNT, CDR2 YYREEE (reference sequence). The ends lost 3 bases at V and 7 bases at J; junction bases unmatched: 8. The CDR3 sequence is 14 residues long. DNA for the CDR3: TGTGCCAGCAGCTCAGGACAGGGTCCCACTGGCTACACCTTC. Its translation: CASSSGQGPTGYTF.

The genes are TRBV6-5 and TRBJ1-6; D possibly corresponds to TRBD1 (6 bases). Trimming pared 6 bases from V and 7 bases from J, leaving 13 bases between. This CDR3 contains 14 residues. Germline assignment: CDR1 MNHEY and CDR2 SVGAGI. The CDR3 loop is CASSQQGFNSPLHF. The CDR3 DNA reads TGTGCCAGCAGCCAACAGGGATTCAATTCACCCCTCCACTTT.

The chain employs TRBV7-8 and TRBJ1-2; D call uncertain. Germline CDR1 SGHVS, CDR2 FQNEAQ. The CDR3 runs 15 residues. With 4 bases removed from V and 3 bases from J, the gap between germline ends came to 15 bases. The CDR3 region is CASSSMLDGDYGYTF. The CDR3 DNA follows: TGTGCCAGCAGCTCAATGCTGGACGGGGACTATGGCTACACCTTC. The entire variable domain, with the rest obtained from reference TRBV7-8 and TRBJ1-2, is as follows: GAGVSQSPRYKVAKRGQDVALRCDPISGHVSLFWYQQALGQGPEFLTYFQNEAQLDKSGLPSDRFFAERPEGSVSTLKIQRTQQEDSAVYLCASSSMLDGDYGYTFGSGTRLTVV.

DNA for the CDR3: TGTGCCTGGAGGCGCCGGGACATCTACCGAAACACCATATATTTT. Translation: CAWRRRDIYRNTIYF. The V gene is TRBV30, the J gene TRBJ1-3; a possible D gene is TRBD1 (6 bases). CDR3 length: 15 residues. Germline CDR1 GTSNPN, CDR2 SVGIG (reference sequence). V lost 3 bases to trimming and J lost 5 bases, with 17 bases between them.

The chain links TRBV2 to TRBJ1-5; 7 bases are shared with TRBD1. Germline CDR1 is SNHLY and CDR2 is FYNNEI. The CDR3 is 14 residues long. V lost 7 bases, J lost 0 bases, and 3 bases stayed unmatched. Written as DNA, the CDR3 is TGTGCCAGCAAATACAGGGGTAGCAATCAGCCCCAGCATTTT. Translating it yields CASKYRGSNQPQHF.

The chain has TRBV5-1 and TRBJ1-1; a possible D gene is TRBD1 (5 bases). The germline gives CDR1 SGHRS, CDR2 YFSETQ. Trimming stripped 0 bases from V and 6 bases from J, with 12 bases between. The CDR3 is 14 amino acids. CDR3: CASSLGTGGAEAFF. CDR3 DNA sequence: TGCGCCAGCAGCTTGGGAACAGGAGGGGCTGAAGCTTTCTTT.

The V and J genes are TRBV9 and TRBJ2-7; 10 bases agree with TRBD2. The J segment lost 4 bases and the V segment lost 3 bases, leaving 7 bases of the junction unmatched. This CDR3 is 15 amino acids long. The germline V gene encodes CDR1 SGDLS and CDR2 YYNGEE. CDR3 in DNA: TGTGCCAGCAGCGCCGACGAACTAGCGGGATACGAGCAGTACTTC. Its translation is CASSADELAGYEQYF. Using reference TRBV9 and TRBJ2-7 for the parts outside the CDR3, the full variable domain is DSGVTQTPKHLITATGQRVTLRCSPRSGDLSVYWYQQSLDQGLQFLIQYYNGEERAKGNILERFSAQQFPDLHSELNLSSLELGDSALYFCASSADELAGYEQYFGPGTRLTVT.

J is TRBJ2-6 and V is TRBV5-1, with 13 bases matching TRBD2. V was pared by 4 bases and J by 0 bases, with 4 bases of the junction left unmatched. The CDR3 has 18 amino acids. Germline assignment: CDR1 SGHRS and CDR2 YFSETQ. The CDR3 here is CASSPTSGRNSGANVLTF. CDR3 bases: TGCGCCAGCAGCCCGACTAGCGGGAGGAACTCTGGGGCCAACGTCCTGACTTTC.

The chain couples TRBV29-1 to TRBJ2-5; D is unclear. The CDR3 runs to 10 residues. CDR1 and CDR2 (germline): SQVTM, ANQGSEA. V was cut by 4 bases and J by 5 bases, with 5 bases left in between. Written as DNA, the CDR3 is TGCAGCGTTGTCCGTGAGACCCAGTACTTC. Translation: CSVVRETQYF.

The chain has TRBV6-5 and TRBJ2-5; D is possibly TRBD2 (5 bases). The CDR3 is 14 amino acids. The V gene lost 6 bases and the J gene lost 2 bases, with 13 bases spanning the gap. The V gene's germline CDR1 is MNHEY and CDR2 SVGAGI. CDR3 coding DNA: TGTGCCAGCAGGTCCACCGGGAAACAAGAGACCCAGTACTTC. It is translated as CASRSTGKQETQYF.

The rearrangement joins TRBV29-1 to TRBJ1-1; maybe TRBD1 (5 bases). Germline V gives CDR1 SQVTM, CDR2 ANQGSEA. The V end lost 8 bases, the J end lost 4 bases, and 14 bases lay between the germline ends. CDR3 size: 12 residues. The CDR3 DNA follows: TGCAGCTTCAATGGGGGGAGCACTGAAGCTTTCTTT. This gives the protein CSFNGGSTEAFF.

On this clone itself: A junction boundary mismatches the germline segment, possibly from a read error. V and J are TRBV6-6 and TRBJ2-7, with 10 positions matching TRBD1. The germline V gene encodes CDR1 MNHNY and CDR2 SVGAGI (reference sequence). The CDR3 extends over 11 amino acids. The CDR3: CASSYPTGGVF. For the CDR3, the DNA is TGTGCCAGCAGTTACCCGACAGGGGGCGTGTTC.

V gene TRBV10-3 combines with J gene TRBJ2-2; TRBD1 matches 10 bases. Germline V gene sequence: CDR1 ENHRY, CDR2 SYGVKD. The CDR3 sequence is 16 residues long. V shed 4 bases and J 4 bases; nucleotides not matched to a gene: 6. The DNA of the CDR3 is TGTGCCATCAGTGGGGGTGGGACAGGGGCCACCGGGGAGCTGTTTTTT. This translates into CAISGGGTGATGELFF.

The sample holds one count of this clone. The V call is TRBV14, the J call TRBJ2-5, with 7 bases that match TRBD2. V lost 3 bases to trimming and J lost 0 bases; unmatched junction nucleotides: 10. The germline V gene encodes CDR1 SGHDN and CDR2 FVKESK. The CDR3 has 17 amino acids. CDR3 DNA sequence: TGTGCCAGCAGCCATATCGGGATAGCGGGTAACCAAGAGACCCAGTACTTC. It specifies CASSHIGIAGNQETQYF.

On this clone: This CDR3 is also generated by other DNA sequences in the sample. The J gene is TRBJ1-2, the V gene TRBV6-5, with D possibly being TRBD1 (6 bases). CDR1 MNHEY and CDR2 SVGAGI come from the germline V gene. The CDR3 has 13 amino acids. V shed 2 bases and J shed 5 bases, with 9 bases lying between them. CDR3 coding DNA: TGTGCCAGCAGTTACGGGACACCGTATGGCTACACCTTC. Translation gives CASSYGTPYGYTF.

The chain employs TRBV5-1 and TRBJ1-3; D is unresolved. Germline V CDR1 and CDR2: SGHRS, YFSETQ. The CDR3 extends over 16 amino acids. Trimming removed 2 bases at V and 4 bases at J, with 16 bases between. For the CDR3, the DNA is TGCGCCAGCAGCTTAGGAGACCCCCTTTCAGGAAACACCATATATTTT. Its translation is CASSLGDPLSGNTIYF. Full variable domain (missing parts from reference TRBV5-1 and TRBJ1-3): KAGVTQTPRYLIKTRGQQVTLSCSPISGHRSVSWYQQTPGQGLQFLFEYFSETQRNKGNFPGRFSGRQFSNSRSEMNVSTLELGDSALYLCASSLGDPLSGNTIYFGEGSWLTVV.

The chain carries TRBV4-2 and TRBJ1-5; a possible D gene is TRBD1 (5 bases). This CDR3 has 16 amino acids. Per the germline V gene, CDR1 is LGHNA and CDR2 is YNFKEQ. The ends were cut back, 0 bases at V and 7 bases at J, with 16 bases in the middle. This chain's CDR3 is CASSQDPQERGQPQHF. DNA for the CDR3: TGTGCCAGCAGCCAAGATCCACAGGAACGGGGGCAGCCCCAGCATTTT.

The V gene is TRBV28, the J gene TRBJ1-2; 10 bases agree with TRBD1. In germline, CDR1 is MDHEN, CDR2 SYDVKM. J gave up 4 bases and V 4 bases, and 15 bases lay outside the gene matches. This CDR3 contains 18 residues. CDR3: CASSYVSGQGLSPYGYTF. In DNA, the CDR3 is TGTGCCAGCAGTTATGTATCGGGACAGGGGCTTAGTCCCTATGGCTACACCTTC.

The J gene is TRBJ1-5, the V gene TRBV15, with D possibly being TRBD1 (5 bases). The CDR3 spans 14 residues. Germline CDR1 is LNHNV and CDR2 is YYDKDF (reference sequence). The V gene lost 7 bases and the J gene lost 5 bases, with 15 bases spanning the gap. The CDR3 reads CATTPGGGHQPQHF. The CDR3 nucleotides are TGTGCCACCACCCCCGGCGGGGGACATCAGCCCCAGCATTTT.

The chain couples TRBV5-1 to TRBJ2-5, with 8 bases matching TRBD2. This CDR3 comprises 16 residues. After removal of 0 bases from V and 5 bases from J, the junction contained 9 bases not matched to a gene. The germline gives CDR1 SGHRS, CDR2 YFSETQ. CDR3 loop: CASSLGVGRGLETQYF. The CDR3 DNA is TGCGCCAGCAGCTTGGGGGTCGGGAGGGGATTGGAGACCCAGTACTTC.

The chain couples TRBV20-1 to TRBJ2-3; no clear D. This CDR3 contains 11 residues. The germline V gene encodes CDR1 DFQATT and CDR2 SNEGSKA (reference sequence). With 6 bases removed from V and 3 bases from J, the gap between germline ends came to 7 bases. CDR3 residues: CSALRTDTQYF. The CDR3 region has the DNA TGCAGTGCACTACGTACAGATACGCAGTATTTT.

The chain uses TRBV6-6 and TRBJ1-1, with 7 positions matching TRBD1. The CDR3 runs to 16 residues. V shed 5 bases, J shed 1 base, and the junction held 10 bases outside the gene matches. Per the germline V gene, CDR1 is MNHNY and CDR2 is SVGAGI (reference sequence). The CDR3 reads CASSPGNRGRNTEAFF. The CDR3 bases are TGTGCCAGCAGTCCCGGCAACAGGGGAAGGAACACTGAAGCTTTCTTT.

The chain has TRBV6-6 and TRBJ2-3, with D uncertain. CDR1 and CDR2 from the germline V gene are MNHNY and SVGAGI (reference sequence). The CDR3 loop spans 12 amino acids. The V and J ends lost 6 bases and 3 bases respectively, with 7 bases between them. The CDR3 protein is CASRTPTDTQYF. DNA for the CDR3: TGTGCCAGCAGAACACCTACAGATACGCAGTATTTT.

The chain is built from TRBV4-3 and TRBJ1-1, with D tentatively TRBD1 (5 bases). Trimming took off 0 bases at V and 5 bases at J, with 13 bases between the two ends. Germline V gene data show CDR1 as LGHNA and CDR2 as YSLEER. The CDR3 sequence is 15 residues long. For the CDR3, the DNA is TGCGCCAGCAGCCAAGAAGTCGGGGGAGGAACTGAAGCTTTCTTT. Translating it yields CASSQEVGGGTEAFF.

The chain has TRBV5-1 and TRBJ2-7; 8 bases map to TRBD2. V trimming: 7 bases; J trimming: 6 bases; junction bases outside the gene matches: 12. The CDR3 runs 14 residues. Germline values: CDR1 SGHRS, CDR2 YFSETQ. The CDR3 spells CASAPGGLILEQYF. CDR3 nucleotides: TGCGCCAGCGCCCCGGGAGGGTTGATCCTCGAGCAGTACTTC.

The rearrangement links TRBV28 to TRBJ1-5; possible D gene TRBD1, 5 bases. CDR3 size: 15 residues. Germline loops: CDR1 MDHEN, CDR2 SYDVKM. V was pared by 6 bases and J by 6 bases, with 18 bases between. The CDR3 is CASRHLPGWGQPQHF. Here the CDR3 DNA reads TGTGCCAGCAGGCACCTACCAGGGTGGGGTCAGCCCCAGCATTTT.

This sequence joins TRBV7-3 and TRBJ1-1, with D hard to call. Germline CDR1 is SGHTA and CDR2 is FQGTGA. The CDR3 is made up of 13 amino acids. V was clipped by 5 bases and J by 0 bases, with 7 bases between them. DNA for the CDR3: TGTGCCAGCAGCCGGGAGTTGAACACTGAAGCTTTCTTT. This codes for CASSRELNTEAFF.

V and J are TRBV19 and TRBJ2-2; 10 nucleotides agree with TRBD2. The CDR3 contains 14 residues. V was clipped by 5 bases and J by 5 bases; unmatched bases: 2. Germline V lookup: CDR1 LNHDA, CDR2 SQIVND (reference sequence). CDR3 nucleotides: TGTGCCAGTAGTCAGACTAGCGGGACCGGGGAGCTGTTTTTT. It is translated as CASSQTSGTGELFF.